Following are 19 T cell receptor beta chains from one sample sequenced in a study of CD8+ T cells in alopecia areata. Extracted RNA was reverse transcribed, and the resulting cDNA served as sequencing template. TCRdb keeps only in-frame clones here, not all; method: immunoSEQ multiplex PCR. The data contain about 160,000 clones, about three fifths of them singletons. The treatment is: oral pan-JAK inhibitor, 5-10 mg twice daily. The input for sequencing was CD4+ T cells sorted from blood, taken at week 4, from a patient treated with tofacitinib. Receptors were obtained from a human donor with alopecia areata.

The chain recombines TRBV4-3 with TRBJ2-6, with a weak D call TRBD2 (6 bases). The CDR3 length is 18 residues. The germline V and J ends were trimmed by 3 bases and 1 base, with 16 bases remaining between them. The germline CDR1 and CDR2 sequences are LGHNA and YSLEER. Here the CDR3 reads CASSHRGAGSSGANVLTF. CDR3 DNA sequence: TGCGCCAGCAGCCACCGCGGGGCAGGGAGTTCTGGGGCCAACGTCCTGACTTTC.

CDR3 loop: CASNQQGAGQPQHF. CDR3 sequence (DNA): TGTGCCAGCAACCAACAGGGGGCGGGTCAGCCCCAGCATTTT. The V gene is TRBV6-6, the J gene TRBJ1-5; TRBD1 agrees at 9 bases. The J segment lost 6 bases and the V segment lost 7 bases, leaving 7 bases of the junction unmatched. Germline V gene data show CDR1 as MNHNY and CDR2 as SVGAGI (reference sequence). This CDR3 region has 14 residues.

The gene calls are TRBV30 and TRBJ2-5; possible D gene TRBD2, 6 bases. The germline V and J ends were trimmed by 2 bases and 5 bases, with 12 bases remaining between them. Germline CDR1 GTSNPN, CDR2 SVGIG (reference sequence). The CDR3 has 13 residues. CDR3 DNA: TGTGCCTGGAGTCGGAGGGTGGGGGAGACCCAGTACTTC. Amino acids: CAWSRRVGETQYF.

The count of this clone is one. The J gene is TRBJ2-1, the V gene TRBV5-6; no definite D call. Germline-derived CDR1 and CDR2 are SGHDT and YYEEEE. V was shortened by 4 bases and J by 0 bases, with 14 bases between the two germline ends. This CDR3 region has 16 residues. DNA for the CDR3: TGTGCCAGCAGCCGCACCTTCAACCTCTCCTACAATGAGCAGTTCTTC. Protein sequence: CASSRTFNLSYNEQFF.

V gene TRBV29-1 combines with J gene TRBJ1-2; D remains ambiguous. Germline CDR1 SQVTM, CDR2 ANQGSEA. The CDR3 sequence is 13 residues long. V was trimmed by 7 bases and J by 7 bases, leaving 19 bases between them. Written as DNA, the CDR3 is TGCAGCGCTGGGCAGGACGGGATGGCTGGCTACACCTTC. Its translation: CSAGQDGMAGYTF.

The CDR3 sequence is CASSLGTDRIEGNTEAFF. Written as DNA, the CDR3 is TGTGCCAGCAGCTTGGGTACGGACAGAATAGAAGGAAACACTGAAGCTTTCTTT. The chain combines TRBV5-6 with TRBJ1-1; TRBD1 might be the D (6 bases). The V gene's germline CDR1 is SGHDT and CDR2 YYEEEE. Trimming took off 0 bases at V and 2 bases at J, with 20 bases between the two ends. This CDR3 has 18 residues.

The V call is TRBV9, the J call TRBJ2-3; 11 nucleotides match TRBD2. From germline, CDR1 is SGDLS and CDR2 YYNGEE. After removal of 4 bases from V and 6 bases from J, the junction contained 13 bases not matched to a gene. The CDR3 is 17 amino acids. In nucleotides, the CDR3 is TGTGCCAGCAGCCCGTCCGGTAGCGGGGGGGCCACGGATACGCAGTATTTT. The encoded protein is CASSPSGSGGATDTQYF.

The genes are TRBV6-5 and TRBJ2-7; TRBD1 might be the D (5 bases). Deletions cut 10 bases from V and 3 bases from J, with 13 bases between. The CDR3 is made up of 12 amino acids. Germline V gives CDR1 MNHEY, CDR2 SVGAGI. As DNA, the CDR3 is TGTGCCACCCGGACACGATACTACGAGCAGTACTTC. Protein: CATRTRYYEQYF.

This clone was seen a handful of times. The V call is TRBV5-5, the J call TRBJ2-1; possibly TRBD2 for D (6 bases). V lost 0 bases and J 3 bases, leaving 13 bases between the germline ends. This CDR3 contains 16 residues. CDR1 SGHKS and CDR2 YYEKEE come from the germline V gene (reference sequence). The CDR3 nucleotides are TGTGCCAGCAGCTTGGCCCTCGGGACTCACTACAATGAGCAGTTCTTC. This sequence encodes CASSLALGTHYNEQFF.

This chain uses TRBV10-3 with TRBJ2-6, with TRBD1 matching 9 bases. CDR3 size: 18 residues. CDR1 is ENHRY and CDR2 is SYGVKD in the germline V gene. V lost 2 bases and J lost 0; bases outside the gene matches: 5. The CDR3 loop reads CAISEPGQGPSGANVLTF. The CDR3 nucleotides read TGTGCCATCAGTGAGCCGGGACAGGGTCCCTCTGGGGCCAACGTCCTGACTTTC.

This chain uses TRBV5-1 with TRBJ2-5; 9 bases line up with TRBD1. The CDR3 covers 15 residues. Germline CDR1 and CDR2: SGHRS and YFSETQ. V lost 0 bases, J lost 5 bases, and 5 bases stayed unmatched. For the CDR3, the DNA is TGCGCCAGCAGCTTGGAACAGGGGGCGCAGGAGACCCAGTACTTC. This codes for CASSLEQGAQETQYF.

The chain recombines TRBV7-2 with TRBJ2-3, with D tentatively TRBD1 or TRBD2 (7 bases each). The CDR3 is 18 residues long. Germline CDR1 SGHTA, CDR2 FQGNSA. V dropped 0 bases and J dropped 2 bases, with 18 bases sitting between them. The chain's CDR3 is CASSLASRGGPHTDTQYF. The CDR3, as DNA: TGTGCCAGCAGCTTAGCGTCCAGGGGGGGACCGCACACAGATACGCAGTATTTT.

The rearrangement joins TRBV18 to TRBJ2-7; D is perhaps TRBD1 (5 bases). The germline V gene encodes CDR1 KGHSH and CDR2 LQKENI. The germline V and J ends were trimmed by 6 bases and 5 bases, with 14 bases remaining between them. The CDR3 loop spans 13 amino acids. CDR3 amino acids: CASSPDSHDEQYF. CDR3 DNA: TGTGCCAGCTCTCCCGACAGCCATGACGAGCAGTACTTC. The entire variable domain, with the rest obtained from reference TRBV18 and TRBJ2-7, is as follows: NAGVMQNPRHLVRRRGQEARLRCSPMKGHSHVYWYRQLPEEGLKFMVYLQKENIIDESGMPKERFSAEFPKEGPSILRIQQVVRGDSAAYFCASSPDSHDEQYFGPGTRLTVT.

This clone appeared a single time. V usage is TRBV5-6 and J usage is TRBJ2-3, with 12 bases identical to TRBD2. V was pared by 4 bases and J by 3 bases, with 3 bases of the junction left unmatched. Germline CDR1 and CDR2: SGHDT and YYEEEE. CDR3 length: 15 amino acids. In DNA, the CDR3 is TGTGCCAGCAGCGAAGGACTAGCGGGGACAGATACGCAGTATTTT. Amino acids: CASSEGLAGTDTQYF. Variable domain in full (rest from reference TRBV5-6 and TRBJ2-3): DAGVTQSPTHLIKTRGQQVTLRCSPKSGHDTVSWYQQALGQGPQFIFQYYEEEERQRGNFPDRFSGHQFPNYSSELNVNALLLGDSALYLCASSEGLAGTDTQYFGPGTRLTVL.

CDR3 sequence reads: CSVFFSMNTEAFF. The CDR3 nucleotides are TGCAGCGTTTTCTTCTCTATGAACACTGAAGCTTTCTTT. The rearrangement links TRBV29-1 to TRBJ1-1, with D unclear. Germline V CDR1 and CDR2: SQVTM, ANQGSEA. This CDR3 is built from 13 residues. The V and J ends lost 5 bases and 0 bases respectively, with 10 bases between them.

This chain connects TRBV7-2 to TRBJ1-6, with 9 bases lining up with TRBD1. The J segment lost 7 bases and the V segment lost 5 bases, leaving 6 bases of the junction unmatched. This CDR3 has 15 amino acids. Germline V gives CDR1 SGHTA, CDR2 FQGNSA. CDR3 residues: CASSPQGAGNSPLHF. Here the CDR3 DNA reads TGTGCCAGCAGCCCACAGGGGGCTGGGAATTCACCCCTCCACTTT.

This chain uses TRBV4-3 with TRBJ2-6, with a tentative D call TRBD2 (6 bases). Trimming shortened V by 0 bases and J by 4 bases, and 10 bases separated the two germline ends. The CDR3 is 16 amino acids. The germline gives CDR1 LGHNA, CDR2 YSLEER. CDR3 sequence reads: CASSQEWRAGANVLTF. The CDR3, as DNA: TGCGCCAGCAGCCAAGAGTGGAGGGCAGGGGCCAACGTCCTGACTTTC.

The CDR3 here is CSVEDVQGPYNEQFF. CDR3 coding DNA: TGCAGCGTTGAAGATGTACAGGGACCCTACAATGAGCAGTTCTTC. The rearrangement uses TRBV29-1 and TRBJ2-1; weak D call: TRBD1 (6 bases). The CDR3 is made up of 15 amino acids. Germline V gene lookup returns CDR1 SQVTM and CDR2 ANQGSEA. V was clipped by 0 bases and J by 2 bases, with 11 bases between them.

The CDR3 coding sequence is TGTGCCAGCAGCCCCTTGAGTGGGCCGCGGGAGACCCAGTACTTC. Amino acid sequence: CASSPLSGPRETQYF. J is TRBJ2-5 and V is TRBV2; D gene ambiguous. Trimming took 6 bases from V and 5 from J, leaving 19 bases between them. This CDR3 region has 15 residues. CDR1 is SNHLY, CDR2 FYNNEI, per germline.